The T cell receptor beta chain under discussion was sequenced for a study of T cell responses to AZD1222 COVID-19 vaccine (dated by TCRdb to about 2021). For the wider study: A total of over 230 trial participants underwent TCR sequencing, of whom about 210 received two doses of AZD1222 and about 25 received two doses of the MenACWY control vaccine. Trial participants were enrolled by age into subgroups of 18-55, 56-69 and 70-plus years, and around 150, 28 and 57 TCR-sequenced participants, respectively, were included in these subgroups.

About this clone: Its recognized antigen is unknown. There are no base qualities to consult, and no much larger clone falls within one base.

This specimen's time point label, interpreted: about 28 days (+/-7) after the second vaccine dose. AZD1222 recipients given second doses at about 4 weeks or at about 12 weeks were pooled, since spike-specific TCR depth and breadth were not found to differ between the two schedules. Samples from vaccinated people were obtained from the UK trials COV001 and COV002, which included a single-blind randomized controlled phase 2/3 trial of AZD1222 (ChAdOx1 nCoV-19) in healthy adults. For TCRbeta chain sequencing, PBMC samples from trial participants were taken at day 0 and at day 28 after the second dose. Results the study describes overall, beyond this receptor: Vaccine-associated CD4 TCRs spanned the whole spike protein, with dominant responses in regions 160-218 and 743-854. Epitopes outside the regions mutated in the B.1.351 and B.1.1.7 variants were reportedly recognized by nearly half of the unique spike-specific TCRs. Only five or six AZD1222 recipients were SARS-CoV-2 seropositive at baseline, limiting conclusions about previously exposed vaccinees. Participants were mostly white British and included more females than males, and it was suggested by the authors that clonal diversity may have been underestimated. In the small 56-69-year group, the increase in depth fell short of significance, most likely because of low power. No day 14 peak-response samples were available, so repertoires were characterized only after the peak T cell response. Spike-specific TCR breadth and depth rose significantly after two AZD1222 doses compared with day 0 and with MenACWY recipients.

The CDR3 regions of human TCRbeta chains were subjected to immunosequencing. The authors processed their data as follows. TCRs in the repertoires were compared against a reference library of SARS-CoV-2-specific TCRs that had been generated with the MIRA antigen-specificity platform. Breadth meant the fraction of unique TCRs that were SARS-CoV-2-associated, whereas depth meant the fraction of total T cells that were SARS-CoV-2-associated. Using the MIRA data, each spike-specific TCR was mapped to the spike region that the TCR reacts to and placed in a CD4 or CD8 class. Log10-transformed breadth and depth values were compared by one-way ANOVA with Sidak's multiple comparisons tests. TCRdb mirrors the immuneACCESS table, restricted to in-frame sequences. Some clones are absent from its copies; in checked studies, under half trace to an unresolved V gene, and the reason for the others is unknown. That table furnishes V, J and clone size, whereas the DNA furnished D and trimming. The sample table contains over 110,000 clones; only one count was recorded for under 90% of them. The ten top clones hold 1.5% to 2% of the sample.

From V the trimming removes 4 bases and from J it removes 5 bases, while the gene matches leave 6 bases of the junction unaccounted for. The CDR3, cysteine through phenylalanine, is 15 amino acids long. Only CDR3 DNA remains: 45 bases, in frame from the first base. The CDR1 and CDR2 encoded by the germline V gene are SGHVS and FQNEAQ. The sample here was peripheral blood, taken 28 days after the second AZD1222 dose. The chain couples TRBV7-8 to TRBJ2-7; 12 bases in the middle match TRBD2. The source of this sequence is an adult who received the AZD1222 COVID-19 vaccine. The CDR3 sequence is CASSSGLAGIHEQYF. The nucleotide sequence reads TGTGCCAGCAGCTCCGGACTAGCGGGAATCCACGAGCAGTACTTC.